This TCR beta chain was obtained from a study of blood T cells in healthy people across ages (dated by TCRdb to the mid-2010s). Looking at the study overall: In model experiments, roughly one uniquely barcoded TCR beta cDNA molecule per two T cells was captured by template switching. To avoid experimental bias, donors of different ages were spread randomly across the sequencing lanes. Using the same blood draw, the study looked at two additional independent replicas of 1 million unique cDNA reads for two donors, one aged 18 to 30 and the other aged 80 or older. Using deep sequencing normalized with unique cDNA molecular identifiers, the study measured how TCR beta repertoire diversity changes with age. Four age groups were formed from the donors: young (average approximately 15 years), middle-aged (approximately 40), aged (about 68) and long-lived (less than 85).

Broader findings and caveats from the paper: Donor CMV infection status was unknown, potentially confounding age-related changes in expanded clonotypes. Estimates of total diversity based on one million sequenced T cells were considered lower bounds and underestimates. The long-lived group showed more naive CD4+ T cells, fewer expanded clones and increased TCR diversity than the aged group, suggesting age selection. As age increased, observed TCR beta diversity per million T cells dropped in a roughly linear way, and a significant reduction was already evident by age about 36. Since profiling was done on bulk unsorted PBMCs, naive and antigen-experienced compartments could not be conclusively compared. The percentage of naive T cells measured by flow cytometry correlated strongly with observed TCR beta diversity.

The CDR3 runs 16 amino acids, cysteine and phenylalanine included. Only the CDR3 DNA is retained, 48 bases long and in frame from the first base. The germline V end is reduced by 1 base and the J end by 2 bases; junction bases left unmatched: 8. CDR1 is given as MGHRA and CDR2 as YSYEKL, both from the germline V gene. Turning to this clonotype: What antigen it recognizes has not been identified. No quality values exist for individual bases; no much larger clone is one base distant.

Library construction relied on 5' RACE. This sample was sequenced with an Illumina HiSeq 2500. A second about 7 to 12 cycle PCR used a sample-barcoded 5' primer and a J-beta primer mix. A unique molecular identifier was introduced onto each TCR beta cDNA molecule by a template-switch 5' adaptor carrying 12 random nucleotides. Each sample yielded at least 2.5 million CDR3-containing paired-end reads. First-strand cDNA was synthesized from all RNA with the Mint cDNA synthesis kit, primed by a TRBC-specific oligonucleotide. Following uracil-DNA glycosylase treatment, all cDNA underwent a first 18-cycle PCR with the universal primers M1SS and BC2_uni_R. Processing in the source paper ran as follows. For normalization, 1 million high-quality reads were randomly selected from each sample, with every read carrying a distinct molecular identifier. Instead of being binned into consensus sequences, reads that shared molecular identifiers were thrown out. MiTCR, run with a Q25 quality threshold and the strictest error-elimination algorithm, handled CDR3 identification, clonotype clustering and error correction. Lower-bound total TCR beta diversity was estimated with a nonparametric unseen species model using Euler transformation. TCRdb trimmed public reads at Q25 via fastp, called clones via MiXCR and kept in-frame beta chains. Each CDR3 protein appears once, grouped with its most common genes and DNA. These V and J calls derive from TCRdb rather than the authors' analysis. Here the sample has 650,000 to 700,000 distinct CDR3 sequences; around 50% occur a single time. The top ten clonotypes cover approximately 12% of the sample.

Donors were 30 to 45 systemically healthy Caucasian individuals from Russia aged roughly 6 to 100 years. Each donor gave about 9.8 milliliters of peripheral blood, drawn into EDTA-treated Vacutainer tubes. PBMCs were isolated by Ficoll-Paque density-gradient centrifugation, with at least 7 million obtained per sample. Trizol reagent was used to extract total RNA from PBMCs, with at least 5 micrograms per sample. Naive CD45RAhigh/CD27high T cell percentages were measured by flow cytometry on a PBMC aliquot from every donor. The sample was blood. The sequence was collected from a woman of 80 years or more in good health. The chain links TRBV4-1 with TRBJ2-7, with 7 bases aligning to TRBD2. The CDR3 loop reads CASSQVSASGPYEQYF. The nucleotide sequence reads as follows: TGCGCCAGCAGCCAAGTATCGGCTAGCGGCCCCTACGAGCAGTACTTC.